Following are 13 T cell receptor beta chains from one sample sequenced in a study of CD8+ T cells in alopecia areata. Extraction and reverse transcription of RNA yielded cDNA as the sequencing template. The repertoire was sequenced with immunoSEQ multiplex PCR; TCRdb's copy has only in-frame clones and lacks some. The data show around 190,000 clones, more than 55% seen once. Sequencing was carried out using CD8+ T cells sorted from blood. Receptors originate from a human donor in good health.

This clone has more than one count but fewer than ten. This chain connects TRBV4-1 to TRBJ2-1; D might be TRBD1 or TRBD2, each matching 5 bases. The CDR3 runs 15 residues. Germline V lookup: CDR1 MGHRA, CDR2 YSYEKL. Trimming left V 3 bases short and J 0 bases short, with 9 bases between. DNA for the CDR3: TGCGCCAGCAGCCAGGGACCTAGCTCCTACAATGAGCAGTTCTTC. Encoded protein: CASSQGPSSYNEQFF.

The chain is built from TRBV15 and TRBJ2-5, with D tentatively TRBD1 or TRBD2 (10 bases each). This CDR3 contains 21 residues. CDR1 and CDR2 (germline): LNHNV, YYDKDF (reference sequence). V lost 1 base and J lost 7, with 34 bases in between. CDR3 in DNA: TGTGCCACCAGCAGAGCACCCTACGGGACAGGGGTTAGCGGGGGGCTTCGGACCCAGTACTTC. It yields the protein CATSRAPYGTGVSGGLRTQYF.

The CDR3 nucleotides read TGCAGCGTTGGATGGGACACCGGGGAGCTGTTTTTT. Translation: CSVGWDTGELFF. V is TRBV29-1 and J is TRBJ2-2; D is uncertain. V was cut by 4 bases and J by 3 bases, with 6 bases left in between. This CDR3 is built from 12 residues. Per germline, CDR1 SQVTM and CDR2 ANQGSEA.

The rearrangement links TRBV4-1 to TRBJ1-2; no clear D. CDR1 is MGHRA, CDR2 YSYEKL, per germline. The V end lost 0 bases, the J end lost 2 bases, and 10 bases lay between the germline ends. The CDR3 covers 15 residues. The CDR3 DNA follows: TGCGCCAGCAGCCAAGAGCTTTTCCAGAACTATGGCTACACCTTC. It translates to CASSQELFQNYGYTF.

The CDR3 nucleotides are TGTGCCAGCAGCTACGGACAGGCCGCCTACGAGCAGTACTTC. Encoded protein: CASSYGQAAYEQYF. This chain uses TRBV5-4 with TRBJ2-7; the match to TRBD1 covers 7 bases. CDR1 SGHNT and CDR2 YYREEE come from the germline V gene (reference sequence). CDR3 length equals 14 residues. The trim removed 3 bases at V and 2 bases at J, leaving 5 bases unmatched.

V is TRBV7-9 and J is TRBJ2-7; 7 nucleotides align to TRBD1. The trim removed 6 bases at V and 3 bases at J, leaving 5 bases unmatched. The length of the CDR3 is 13 residues. CDR1 and CDR2 (germline): SEHNR, FQNEAQ (reference sequence). DNA for the CDR3: TGTGCCAGCAGGACCACAGGGGACTACGAGCAGTACTTC. This codes for CASRTTGDYEQYF.

In this sample, this clone turned up a few times. The J gene is TRBJ1-2, the V gene TRBV7-9; tentatively, D is TRBD1 (5 bases). The germline V gene encodes CDR1 SEHNR and CDR2 FQNEAQ (reference sequence). Between the trimmed V and J ends, which lost 5 bases and 2 bases, there was a span of 12 bases. The CDR3 runs 14 residues. CDR3 in DNA: TGTGCCAGCAGCGCAGGACATATCAACTATGGCTACACCTTC. The encoded protein is CASSAGHINYGYTF.

The rearrangement links TRBV7-9 to TRBJ2-1; 8 nucleotides align to TRBD1. Germline CDR1 is SEHNR and CDR2 is FQNEAQ (reference sequence). This CDR3 contains 14 residues. Losses at the gene ends were 5 bases for V and 8 bases for J; bases not matched to a gene: 8. CDR3 sequence reads: CASSAGQGVYEQFF. The CDR3 nucleotides are TGTGCCAGCAGCGCAGGACAGGGTGTCTATGAGCAGTTCTTC.

The chain couples TRBV27 to TRBJ1-2; TRBD1 agrees at 7 bases. The J segment lost 0 bases and the V segment lost 5 bases, leaving 3 bases of the junction unmatched. Per germline, CDR1 MNHEY and CDR2 SMNVEV (reference sequence). This CDR3 is 14 amino acids long. Written as DNA, the CDR3 is TGTGCCAGCAGTATCGACAGGGCTAACTATGGCTACACCTTC. Its translation: CASSIDRANYGYTF.

This clone was seen only a few times. The rearrangement joins TRBV19 to TRBJ1-1; weak D call: TRBD1 (5 bases). Germline V gene lookup returns CDR1 LNHDA and CDR2 SQIVND (reference sequence). The CDR3 sequence is 16 residues long. V lost 7 bases to trimming and J lost 1 base, with 19 bases between them. The CDR3 DNA reads as TGTGCCAGTACCCCTCTGCGAGGACACCCGAACACTGAAGCTTTCTTT. This codes for CASTPLRGHPNTEAFF.

This clone was seen only a few times. The chain employs TRBV11-2 and TRBJ1-1; D remains unclear. The germline V gene has CDR1 SGHAT and CDR2 FQNNGV. CDR3 length equals 13 residues. Trimming removed 5 bases from V and 1 base from J, with 8 bases in between. The CDR3 region is CASSPMGNTEAFF. CDR3 DNA sequence: TGTGCCAGCAGCCCAATGGGGAACACTGAAGCTTTCTTT.

V is TRBV28 and J is TRBJ2-5; D is perhaps TRBD1 or TRBD2 (5 bases each). The length of the CDR3 is 15 residues. Looked up from germline, CDR1 is MDHEN and CDR2 is SYDVKM. V lost 2 bases, J lost 5 bases, and 15 bases lay in between. DNA of the CDR3: TGTGCCAGCAGTTTAGAGGGGTTTATTAGTGAGACCCAGTACTTC. Translated: CASSLEGFISETQYF.

The sample holds a few counts of this clone. V is TRBV27 and J is TRBJ1-2; D might be TRBD1 (6 bases). The CDR3 loop spans 13 amino acids. The germline CDR1 and CDR2 sequences are MNHEY and SMNVEV (reference sequence). V was shortened by 2 bases and J by 4 bases, with 8 bases between the two germline ends. The CDR3 spells CASSLGQLYGYTF. CDR3 nucleotide sequence: TGTGCCAGCAGTTTAGGACAGCTCTATGGCTACACCTTC.